This section outlines one TCR beta chain sequence together with its context. The sample originates from a study of cytomegalovirus exposure and HLA in healthy donors. The PCR contained 60 Vbeta and 13 Jbeta primers. Profiled with immunoSEQ multiplex PCR; TCRdb holds only in-frame clones, not every one. The sample yields about 160,000 clones, about 80% seen once. Sequencing input: PBMCs. The receptor's source is a woman between 45 and 65 years old in good health and CMV-seronegative.

CDR3 loop: CASSTRTGGQETQYF. CDR3 DNA: TGTGCCAGCAGTACCAGAACAGGGGGACAGGAGACCCAGTACTTC. The chain recombines TRBV28 with TRBJ2-5, with TRBD1 matching 8 bases. Looked up from germline, CDR1 is MDHEN and CDR2 is SYDVKM. Trimming took 5 bases from V and 5 from J; bases not matched to a gene: 10. The CDR3 covers 15 residues.